Shown below are 18 T cell receptor beta chains from a single sample sequenced in a study of cytomegalovirus exposure and HLA in healthy donors. Generated by immunoSEQ multiplex PCR, the TCRdb table keeps only in-frame clones and is missing some. The data contain over 110,000 clones, more than 75% of them singletons. The sample taken for sequencing was PBMCs. The receptors here all came from a young man in good health and CMV-seropositive.

The chain carries TRBV30 and TRBJ1-1; the D gene is possibly TRBD1 (5 bases). V dropped 8 bases and J dropped 5 bases, with 12 bases sitting between them. Germline CDR1 reads GTSNPN; CDR2 reads SVGIG (reference sequence). This CDR3 comprises 11 residues. CDR3 loop: CAGQGGTEAFF. For the CDR3, the DNA is TGTGCCGGACAAGGAGGGACTGAAGCTTTCTTT.

This chain links TRBV11-3 with TRBJ1-2; D perhaps matches TRBD1 (5 bases). Germline V CDR1 and CDR2: SGHNT, YENEEA. Trimming removed 5 bases from V and 3 bases from J, with 16 bases in between. This CDR3 is 15 amino acids long. CDR3 DNA: TGTGCCAGCAGCCTGACATGGGGGGTGGACTATGGCTACACCTTC. This encodes CASSLTWGVDYGYTF. Complete variable domain (other parts from reference TRBV11-3 and TRBJ1-2): EAGVVQSPRYKIIEKKQPVAFWCNPISGHNTLYWYLQNLGQGPELLIRYENEEAVDDSQLPKDRFSAERLKGVDSTLKIQPAELGDSAVYLCASSLTWGVDYGYTFGSGTRLTVV.

This clone has just a few counts. This chain joins TRBV14 and TRBJ1-3, with a tentative D call TRBD1 (5 bases). Germline-derived CDR1 and CDR2 are SGHDN and FVKESK. This CDR3 has 13 residues. Trimming stripped 4 bases from V and 3 bases from J, with 7 bases between. CDR3 sequence (DNA): TGTGCCAGCAGCCGTAGGGGTGGAAACACCATATATTTT. Translating it yields CASSRRGGNTIYF.

The chain employs TRBV30 and TRBJ2-5; D is perhaps TRBD1 (6 bases). The CDR3 length is 13 residues. With 3 bases removed from V and 5 bases from J, the gap between germline ends came to 13 bases. Germline-derived CDR1 and CDR2 are GTSNPN and SVGIG (reference sequence). The DNA for the CDR3 is TGTGCCTGGAGAAGACAGGAATGGGAGACCCAGTACTTC. As protein: CAWRRQEWETQYF.

In DNA form, the CDR3 reads TGTGCCAGCATGGCTATGGGTGGACAGGCCCCAAGTAGTCTCTACGAGCAGTACTTC. Translating gives CASMAMGGQAPSSLYEQYF. The J gene is TRBJ2-7, the V gene TRBV2, with TRBD1 identical over 7 bases. CDR1 and CDR2 (germline): SNHLY, FYNNEI. The CDR3 consists of 19 residues. V shed 7 bases and J 3 bases; nucleotides not matched to a gene: 24.

The rearrangement uses TRBV7-6 and TRBJ2-1; D is possibly TRBD1 (5 bases). CDR1 and CDR2 (germline): SGHVS, FNYEAQ. V was cut by 1 base and J by 4 bases, with 5 bases left in between. The CDR3 extends over 13 amino acids. The CDR3 nucleotides are TGTGCCAGCAGCTTAGGACAGTACAATGAGCAGTTCTTC. Translating it yields CASSLGQYNEQFF.

The gene calls are TRBV6-1 and TRBJ2-5; 8 bases are a match to TRBD2. Germline lookup yields CDR1 MNHNS and CDR2 SASEGT. The CDR3 has 15 residues. The V gene end was trimmed by 7 bases and the J gene end by 5 bases; junction bases not matched to a gene: 12. The CDR3 region has the DNA TGTGCCAGCACCTGGACGGAGTCGGGGGGGGAGACCCAGTACTTC. Its translation: CASTWTESGGETQYF.

The chain recombines TRBV7-9 with TRBJ1-1, with D possibly matching TRBD1 (5 bases). Germline V gives CDR1 SEHNR, CDR2 FQNEAQ (reference sequence). This CDR3 has 13 residues. V dropped 1 base and J dropped 7 bases, with 10 bases sitting between them. DNA for the CDR3: TGTGCCAGCAGCTTAGTTCTCGACAGTGAAGCTTTCTTT. This codes for CASSLVLDSEAFF.

The CDR3 DNA sequence: TGCGCCAGCACCAGCTTGGTTGGCCGCCCGGGAGAGACCCAGTACTTC. It translates to CASTSLVGRPGETQYF. The rearrangement links TRBV5-1 to TRBJ2-5; D is unresolved. Germline values: CDR1 SGHRS, CDR2 YFSETQ. The ends were cut back, 6 bases at V and 4 bases at J, with 22 bases in the middle. This CDR3 contains 16 residues. Full variable domain (outside the CDR3, taken from reference TRBV5-1 and TRBJ2-5): KAGVTQTPRYLIKTRGQQVTLSCSPISGHRSVSWYQQTPGQGLQFLFEYFSETQRNKGNFPGRFSGRQFSNSRSEMNVSTLELGDSALYLCASTSLVGRPGETQYFGPGTRLLVL.

In this sample, this clone turned up once. The chain uses TRBV7-9 and TRBJ2-1; a possible D gene is TRBD1 (5 bases). Germline-derived CDR1 and CDR2 are SEHNR and FQNEAQ (reference sequence). V lost 3 bases, J lost 7 bases, and 13 bases lay in between. The CDR3 spans 14 residues. CDR3: CASSFVTAENEQFF. CDR3 coding DNA: TGTGCCAGCAGCTTCGTGACAGCCGAGAATGAGCAGTTCTTC.

V is TRBV19 and J is TRBJ2-3, with unresolved D. In germline, CDR1 is LNHDA, CDR2 SQIVND (reference sequence). Trimming left V 5 bases short and J 0 bases short, with 9 bases between. The CDR3 is 14 amino acids. The CDR3 DNA reads TGTGCCAGTAGTTCCAGGATGAGCACAGATACGCAGTATTTT. Amino acids: CASSSRMSTDTQYF.

The gene calls are TRBV15 and TRBJ1-1; 8 bases match TRBD1. Germline V CDR1 and CDR2: LNHNV, YYDKDF (reference sequence). CDR3 size: 16 residues. Trimming cost V 2 bases and J 1 base; bases outside gene matches: 6. In DNA form, the CDR3 reads TGTGCCACCAGCAGACCAGACAGGGGACCGAACACTGAAGCTTTCTTT. Protein: CATSRPDRGPNTEAFF.

Turning to this clone: One junction end disagrees with the germline gene, perhaps due to a read error. The genes are TRBV2 and TRBJ1-1; a weak D match, TRBD1 (5 bases). This CDR3 region has 11 residues. CDR1 is SNHLY and CDR2 is FYNNEI in the germline V gene. The CDR3 is CAGRQNAEAFF. The CDR3, as DNA: TGTGCCGGTAGACAGAACGCTGAAGCTTTCTTT.

This CDR3 is CASSTRTAMNTEAFF. CDR3 DNA: TGTGCCAGTAGTACCCGGACAGCCATGAACACTGAAGCTTTCTTT. J is TRBJ1-1 and V is TRBV19; D perhaps matches TRBD1 (6 bases). V was clipped by 4 bases and J by 0 bases, with 12 bases between them. This CDR3 contains 15 residues. Germline CDR1 reads LNHDA; CDR2 reads SQIVND (reference sequence).

This chain uses TRBV6-5 with TRBJ2-5, with 8 bases identical to TRBD2. This CDR3 has 14 residues. Trimming cost V 6 bases and J 4 bases; bases outside gene matches: 7. Per germline, CDR1 MNHEY and CDR2 SVGAGI. CDR3 sequence: CASSEREFLETQYF. DNA of the CDR3: TGTGCCAGCAGCGAGCGGGAGTTTCTAGAGACCCAGTACTTC.

This clone was found a few times. The J gene is TRBJ1-6, the V gene TRBV7-8, with a weak D call TRBD1 (6 bases). CDR3 length equals 16 residues. Germline CDR1 is SGHVS and CDR2 is FQNEAQ. The V gene lost 5 bases and the J gene lost 10 bases, with 21 bases spanning the gap. The CDR3, as DNA: TGTGCCAGCAGCCCCCCTGTTTACAGACAGGAATCACCCCTCCACTTT. It is translated as CASSPPVYRQESPLHF.

The rearrangement joins TRBV10-3 to TRBJ1-1, with a tentative D call TRBD1 (5 bases). The CDR3 runs to 14 residues. The ends were cut back, 10 bases at V and 4 bases at J, with 19 bases in the middle. Germline assignment: CDR1 ENHRY and CDR2 SYGVKD. CDR3 residues: CATRAGKDGTEAFF. The DNA for the CDR3 is TGTGCCACCCGGGCAGGGAAAGACGGCACTGAAGCTTTCTTT.

The gene calls are TRBV18 and TRBJ2-7; possible D gene TRBD2, 7 bases. The CDR3 runs to 15 residues. The V end lost 3 bases, the J end lost 4 bases, and 16 bases lay between the germline ends. Germline values: CDR1 KGHSH, CDR2 LQKENI. The CDR3 DNA reads TGTGCCAGCTCACCCGCACCGGGGGGCAGGTACGAGCAGTACTTC. Translating gives CASSPAPGGRYEQYF.